This TCR beta chain was recovered during a study of T cell changes during pregnancy in multiple sclerosis. CDR3 length: 16 residues. Germline values: CDR1 SGHVS, CDR2 FQNEAQ. J was trimmed by 3 bases and V by 2 bases; bases with no gene match: 6. TCRdb's copy holds only in-frame clones and misses some; the assay was immunoSEQ multiplex PCR. The sample consists of fewer than 140,000 clones, 85% to 95% of them appearing once. The sample was peripheral blood, taken after pregnancy. The chain combines TRBV7-8 with TRBJ2-5, with 10 nucleotides matching TRBD2. The sequence was collected from a female donor with multiple sclerosis, enrolled in a pregnancy study. DNA for the CDR3: TGTGCCAGCAGCTTAATCGGTAGCGGGGGGAAAGAGACCCAGTACTTC. As protein: CASSLIGSGGKETQYF.